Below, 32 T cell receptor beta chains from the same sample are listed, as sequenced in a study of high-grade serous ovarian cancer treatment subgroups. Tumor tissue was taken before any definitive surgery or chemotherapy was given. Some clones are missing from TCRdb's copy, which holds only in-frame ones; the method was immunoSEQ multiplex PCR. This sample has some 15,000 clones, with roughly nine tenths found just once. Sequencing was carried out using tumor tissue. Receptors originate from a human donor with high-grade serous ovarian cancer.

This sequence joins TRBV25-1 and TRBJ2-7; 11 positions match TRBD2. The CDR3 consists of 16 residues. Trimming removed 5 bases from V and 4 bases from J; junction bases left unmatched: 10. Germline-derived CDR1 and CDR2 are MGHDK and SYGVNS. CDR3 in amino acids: CASSYSTSGASYEQYF. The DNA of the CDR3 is TGTGCCAGCAGTTACTCGACTAGCGGGGCGTCGTACGAGCAGTACTTC.

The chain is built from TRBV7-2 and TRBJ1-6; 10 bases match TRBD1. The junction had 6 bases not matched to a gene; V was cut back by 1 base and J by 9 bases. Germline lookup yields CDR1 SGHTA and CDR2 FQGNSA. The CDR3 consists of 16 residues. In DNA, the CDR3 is TGTGCCAGCAGCTTAGGAGGGACAGGGGTTGGTTCACCCCTCCACTTT. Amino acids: CASSLGGTGVGSPLHF. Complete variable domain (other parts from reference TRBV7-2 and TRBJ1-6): GAGVSQSPSNKVTEKGKDVELRCDPISGHTALYWYRQSLGQGLEFLIYFQGNSAPDKSGLPSDRFSAERTGGSVSTLTIQRTQQEDSAVYLCASSLGGTGVGSPLHFGNGTRLTVT.

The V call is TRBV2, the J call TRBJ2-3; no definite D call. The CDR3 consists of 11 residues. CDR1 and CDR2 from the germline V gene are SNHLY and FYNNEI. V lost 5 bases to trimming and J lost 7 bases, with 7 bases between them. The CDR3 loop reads CASSFQYTQYF. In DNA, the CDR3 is TGTGCCAGCAGTTTTCAGTATACGCAGTATTTT.

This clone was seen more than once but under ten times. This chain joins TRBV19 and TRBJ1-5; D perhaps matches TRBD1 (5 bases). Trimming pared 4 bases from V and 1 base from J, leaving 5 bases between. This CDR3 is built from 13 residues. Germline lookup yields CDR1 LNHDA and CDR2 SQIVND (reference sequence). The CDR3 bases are TGTGCCAGTAGTAAGGGGAGCAATCAGCCCCAGCATTTT. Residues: CASSKGSNQPQHF.

The CDR3 region has the DNA TGTGCCAGCAGCTTGGCCTCGGTCGGATGGAAAAACTATGGCTACACCTTC. Its protein product is CASSLASVGWKNYGYTF. V gene TRBV5-6 combines with J gene TRBJ1-2; D ambiguous. Trimming removed 0 bases from V and 2 bases from J, with 17 bases in between. The CDR3 totals 17 residues. Germline V gives CDR1 SGHDT, CDR2 YYEEEE. The full variable domain, rest sourced from reference TRBV5-6 and TRBJ1-2, is DAGVTQSPTHLIKTRGQQVTLRCSPKSGHDTVSWYQQALGQGPQFIFQYYEEEERQRGNFPDRFSGHQFPNYSSELNVNALLLGDSALYLCASSLASVGWKNYGYTFGSGTRLTVV.

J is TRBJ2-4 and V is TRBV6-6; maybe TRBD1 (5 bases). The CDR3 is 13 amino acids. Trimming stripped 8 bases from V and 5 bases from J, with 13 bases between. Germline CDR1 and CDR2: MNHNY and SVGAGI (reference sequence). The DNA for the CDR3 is TGTGCCAGCTCTATAGGGGAAGAAAACATTCAGTACTTC. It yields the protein CASSIGEENIQYF.

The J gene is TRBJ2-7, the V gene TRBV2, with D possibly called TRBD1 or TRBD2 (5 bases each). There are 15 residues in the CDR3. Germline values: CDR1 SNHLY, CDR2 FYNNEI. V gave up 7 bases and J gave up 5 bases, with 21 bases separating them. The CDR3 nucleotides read TGTGCCAGCAACAAGAAGGGACCTTTAACCAACGAGCAGTACTTC. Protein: CASNKKGPLTNEQYF.

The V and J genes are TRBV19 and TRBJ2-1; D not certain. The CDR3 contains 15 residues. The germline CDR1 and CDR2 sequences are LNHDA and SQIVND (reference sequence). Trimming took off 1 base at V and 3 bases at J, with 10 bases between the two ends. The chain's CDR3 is CASSIGTQIYNEQFF. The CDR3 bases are TGTGCCAGTAGTATAGGGACGCAGATCTACAATGAGCAGTTCTTC.

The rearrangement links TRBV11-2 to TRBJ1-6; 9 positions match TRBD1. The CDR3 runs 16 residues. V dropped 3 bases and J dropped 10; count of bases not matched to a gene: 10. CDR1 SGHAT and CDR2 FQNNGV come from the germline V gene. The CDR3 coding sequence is TGTGCCAGCAGCTTTCTACAGGGGGCTTGGGGATCACCCCTCCACTTT. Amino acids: CASSFLQGAWGSPLHF.

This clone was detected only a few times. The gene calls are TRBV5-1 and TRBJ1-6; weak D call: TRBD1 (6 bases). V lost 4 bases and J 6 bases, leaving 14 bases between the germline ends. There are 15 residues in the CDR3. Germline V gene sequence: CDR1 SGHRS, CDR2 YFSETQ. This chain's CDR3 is CASSNKGQSNSPLHF. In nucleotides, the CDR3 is TGCGCCAGCAGCAACAAGGGACAAAGTAATTCACCCCTCCACTTT.

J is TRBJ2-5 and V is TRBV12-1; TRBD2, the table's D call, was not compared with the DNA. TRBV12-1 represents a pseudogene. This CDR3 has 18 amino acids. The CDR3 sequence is CASSFNFAVLAAEETQYF. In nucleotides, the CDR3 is TGTGCCAGCAGCTTTAATTTCGCCGTACTAGCAGCCGAAGAGACCCAGTACTTC.

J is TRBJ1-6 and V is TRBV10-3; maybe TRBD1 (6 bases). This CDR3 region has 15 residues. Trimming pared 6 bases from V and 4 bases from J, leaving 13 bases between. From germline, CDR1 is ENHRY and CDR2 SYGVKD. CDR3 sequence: CAISTTGPYNSPLHF. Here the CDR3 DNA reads TGTGCCATCAGCACCACAGGGCCGTATAATTCACCCCTCCACTTT.

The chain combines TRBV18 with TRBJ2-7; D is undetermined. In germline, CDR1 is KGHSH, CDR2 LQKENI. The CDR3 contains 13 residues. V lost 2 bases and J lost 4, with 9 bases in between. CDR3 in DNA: TGTGCCAGCTCACCATACCAGGAATACGAGCAGTACTTC. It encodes CASSPYQEYEQYF.

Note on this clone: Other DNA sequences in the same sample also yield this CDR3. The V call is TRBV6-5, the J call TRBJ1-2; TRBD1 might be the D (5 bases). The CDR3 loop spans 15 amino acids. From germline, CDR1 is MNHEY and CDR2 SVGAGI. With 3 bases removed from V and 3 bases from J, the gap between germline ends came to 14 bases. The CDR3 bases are TGTGCCAGCAGTTATTCCCAAAACAGGCACTATGGCTACACCTTC. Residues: CASSYSQNRHYGYTF.

CDR3 sequence (DNA): TGTGCCAGCAGTCCCCTAGCTAACTATGGCTACACCTTC. The encoded protein is CASSPLANYGYTF. The chain joins TRBV27 to TRBJ1-2, with D unclear. This CDR3 is built from 13 residues. V was trimmed by 5 bases and J by 0 bases, leaving 7 bases between them. Germline V gene data show CDR1 as MNHEY and CDR2 as SMNVEV (reference sequence).

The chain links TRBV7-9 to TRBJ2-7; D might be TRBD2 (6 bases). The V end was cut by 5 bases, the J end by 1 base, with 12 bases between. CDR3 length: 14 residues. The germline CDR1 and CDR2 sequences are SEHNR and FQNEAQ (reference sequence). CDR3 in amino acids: CASSVRDSSYEQYF. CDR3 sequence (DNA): TGTGCCAGCAGCGTCCGGGACTCGTCCTACGAGCAGTACTTC.

The CDR3 protein is CASSPLTGRTYEQYF. The CDR3 DNA sequence: TGCGCCAGCAGCCCCCTCACGGGGAGGACCTACGAGCAGTACTTC. The chain is built from TRBV5-1 and TRBJ2-7, with D possibly being TRBD2 (6 bases). In germline, CDR1 is SGHRS, CDR2 YFSETQ. The CDR3 is 15 residues long. V lost 4 bases, J lost 2 bases, and 16 bases lay in between.

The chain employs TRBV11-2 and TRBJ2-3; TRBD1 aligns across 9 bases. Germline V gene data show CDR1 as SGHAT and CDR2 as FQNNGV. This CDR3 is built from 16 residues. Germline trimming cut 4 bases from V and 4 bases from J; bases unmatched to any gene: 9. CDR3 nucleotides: TGTGCCAGCAGCTACCCGGGACAGGGAAGCTCAGATACGCAGTATTTT. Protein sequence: CASSYPGQGSSDTQYF.

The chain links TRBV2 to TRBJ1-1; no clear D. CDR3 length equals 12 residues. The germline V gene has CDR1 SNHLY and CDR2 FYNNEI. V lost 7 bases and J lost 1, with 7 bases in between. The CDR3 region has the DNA TGTGCCAGCATAAGACAGAACACTGAAGCTTTCTTT. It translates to CASIRQNTEAFF.

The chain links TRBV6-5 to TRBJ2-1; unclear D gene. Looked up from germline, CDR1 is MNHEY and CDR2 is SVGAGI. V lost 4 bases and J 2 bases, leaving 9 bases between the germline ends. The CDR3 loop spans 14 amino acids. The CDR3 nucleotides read TGTGCCAGCAGTTGGAACTTTCCCTACAATGAGCAGTTCTTC. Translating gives CASSWNFPYNEQFF.

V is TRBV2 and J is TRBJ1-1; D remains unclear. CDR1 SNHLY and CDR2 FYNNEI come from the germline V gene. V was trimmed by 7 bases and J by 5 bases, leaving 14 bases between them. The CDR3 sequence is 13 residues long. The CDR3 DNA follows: TGTGCCAGCACCCGGACGGTGGGGACTGAAGCTTTCTTT. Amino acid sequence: CASTRTVGTEAFF.

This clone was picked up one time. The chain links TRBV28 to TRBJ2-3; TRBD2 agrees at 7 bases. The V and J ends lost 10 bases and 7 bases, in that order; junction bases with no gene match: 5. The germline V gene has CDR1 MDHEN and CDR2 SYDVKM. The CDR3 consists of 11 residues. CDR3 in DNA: TGTGCCACCGCCGGGGGGTATACGCAGTATTTT. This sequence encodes CATAGGYTQYF.

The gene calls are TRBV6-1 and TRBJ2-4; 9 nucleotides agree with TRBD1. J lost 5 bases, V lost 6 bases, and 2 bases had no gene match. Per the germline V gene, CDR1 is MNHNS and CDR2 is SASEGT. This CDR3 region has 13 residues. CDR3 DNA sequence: TGTGCCAGCAGAAGACAGGGGGAAAACATTCAGTACTTC. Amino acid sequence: CASRRQGENIQYF.

CDR3 amino acids: CASSSAYEQYF. For the CDR3, the DNA is TGTGCCAGCAGCTCTGCCTACGAGCAGTACTTC. The chain is built from TRBV5-4 and TRBJ2-7, with D unresolved. The CDR3 covers 11 residues. V was pared by 3 bases and J by 2 bases, with 3 bases between. The germline V gene has CDR1 SGHNT and CDR2 YYREEE (reference sequence).

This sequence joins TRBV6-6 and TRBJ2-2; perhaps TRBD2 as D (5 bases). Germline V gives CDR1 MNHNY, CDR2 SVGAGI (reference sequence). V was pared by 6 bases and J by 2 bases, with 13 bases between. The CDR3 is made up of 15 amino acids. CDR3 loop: CASRPGITNTGELFF. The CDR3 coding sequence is TGTGCCAGCAGGCCGGGAATAACAAACACCGGGGAGCTGTTTTTT.

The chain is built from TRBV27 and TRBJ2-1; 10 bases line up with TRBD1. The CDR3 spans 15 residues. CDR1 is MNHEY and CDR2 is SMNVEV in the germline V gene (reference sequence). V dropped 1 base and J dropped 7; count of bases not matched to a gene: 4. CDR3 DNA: TGTGCCAGCAGTTTATGGGGACAGGGGAGGAATGAGCAGTTCTTC. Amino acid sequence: CASSLWGQGRNEQFF.

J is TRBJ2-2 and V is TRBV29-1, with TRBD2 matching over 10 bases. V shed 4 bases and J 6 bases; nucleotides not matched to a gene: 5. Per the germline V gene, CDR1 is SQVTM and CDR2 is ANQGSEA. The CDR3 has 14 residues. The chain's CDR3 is CSVGDSGGAGELFF. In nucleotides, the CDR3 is TGCAGCGTTGGGGACAGCGGGGGGGCCGGGGAGCTGTTTTTT.

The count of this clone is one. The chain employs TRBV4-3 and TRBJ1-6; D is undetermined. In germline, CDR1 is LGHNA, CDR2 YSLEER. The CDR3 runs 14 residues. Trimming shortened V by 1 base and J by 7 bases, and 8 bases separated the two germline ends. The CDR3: CASSQGPVNSPLHF. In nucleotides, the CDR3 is TGCGCCAGCAGCCAAGGTCCAGTGAATTCACCCCTCCACTTT.

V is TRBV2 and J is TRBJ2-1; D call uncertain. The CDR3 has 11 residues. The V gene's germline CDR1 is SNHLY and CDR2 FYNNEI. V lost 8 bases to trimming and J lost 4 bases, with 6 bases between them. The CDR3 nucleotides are TGTGCCAGCCTACTGTACAATGAGCAGTTCTTC. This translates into CASLLYNEQFF.

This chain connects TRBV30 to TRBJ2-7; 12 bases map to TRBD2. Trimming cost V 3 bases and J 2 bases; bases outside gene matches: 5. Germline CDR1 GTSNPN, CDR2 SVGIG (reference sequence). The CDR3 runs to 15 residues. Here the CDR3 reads CAWSPGLAGTYEQYF. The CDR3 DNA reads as TGTGCCTGGAGCCCCGGACTAGCGGGAACCTACGAGCAGTACTTC.

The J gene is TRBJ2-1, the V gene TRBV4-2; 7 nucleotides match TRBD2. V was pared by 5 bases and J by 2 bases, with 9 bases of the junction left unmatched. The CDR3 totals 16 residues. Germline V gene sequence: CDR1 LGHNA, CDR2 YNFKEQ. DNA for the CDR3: TGTGCCAGCAGCACGTTGGGGGGGGAGGCCTACAATGAGCAGTTCTTC. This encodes CASSTLGGEAYNEQFF.

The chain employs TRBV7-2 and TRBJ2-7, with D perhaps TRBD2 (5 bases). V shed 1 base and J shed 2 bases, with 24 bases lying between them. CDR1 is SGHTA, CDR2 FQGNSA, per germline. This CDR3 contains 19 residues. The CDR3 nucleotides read TGTGCCAGCAGCTTAGATGGAGGAGGATGGGCAGAAAGACCCTACGAGCAGTACTTC. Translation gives CASSLDGGGWAERPYEQYF.